This TCR beta chain is drawn from a study of response to subunit inactivated influenza vaccine. The study, taken as a whole, reports: The authors offered the suggestion that each seasonal influenza vaccination recruits few new T cells.

TCRdb analysed the RT-PCR reads with MiXCR anew, one entry per CDR3 protein. This table holds 750,000 to 850,000 distinct CDR3 sequences, around 20% found once. The table lists this clonotype with a few counts. Its antigen is not identified. The CDR3 is 14 amino acids. V shed 5 bases and J 6 bases; nucleotides not matched to a gene: 5. From germline, CDR1 is SEHNR and CDR2 FQNEAQ (reference sequence). The source was PBMCs from blood, collected about 5 days after vaccination. This TCR derives from a man between 45 and 60 years old who received an inactivated influenza vaccine. J is TRBJ2-2 and V is TRBV7-9, with TRBD1 identical over 8 bases. The DNA of the CDR3 is TGTGCCAGCAGCCCCGGACAGGGAGCCGGGGAGCTGTTTTTT. It is translated as CASSPGQGAGELFF.